This TCR beta chain was retrieved from a study of shared clonotypes between healthy human individuals. Study at large: Donors consisted of a couple of women and a few men between 18 and 49. Points from the study as a whole: It was expected that sequencing depth would affect clonotype sharing among donors.

Method: immunoSEQ multiplex PCR; TCRdb's copy keeps in-frame clones and lacks some. The data contain approximately 340,000 clones, less than 85% of them singletons. The split of CD4+ cells yielded CD45RA+ naive and CD45RA-negative memory subsets. The CDR3 contains 14 residues. Deletions cut 4 bases from V and 5 bases from J, with 11 bases between. Looked up from germline, CDR1 is SNHLY and CDR2 is FYNNEI. Notes on this clone: Its antigen is not known.

Sample: memory CD4+ T cells sorted from blood. Subset here: CD45RA-negative fraction. The chain is built from TRBV2 and TRBJ2-2, with D unresolved. The source of this sequence is a man aged 25 to 40 in good health. CDR3 protein: CASSGASRTGELFF. The DNA of the CDR3 is TGTGCCAGCAGTGGGGCCAGTAGGACCGGGGAGCTGTTTTTT.